This T cell receptor (beta chain) was identified during a study of identical twins. Unique molecular identifiers were in the cDNA, with template-switch universal primer binding. MiXCR, run by TCRdb on the 5' RACE reads, gives a single entry per CDR3 protein. The table records 420,000 or so distinct CDR3 sequences, around 18% of them present only once. Only healthy Caucasians were enrolled as donors. Details on this clonotype: The antigen is not known.

The junction had 5 bases not matched to a gene; V was cut back by 5 bases and J by 4 bases. Per the germline V gene, CDR1 is MDHEN and CDR2 is SYDVKM. There are 14 residues in the CDR3. General study results and limits: Fewer insertions marked abundant cord blood beta clonotypes; young adult naive trended weakly, memory not at all. Twins' excess sharing was less marked for out-of-frame beta sequences.

The receptor was isolated from a middle-aged man in good health. Material: naive T cells sorted from blood. The chain carries TRBV28 and TRBJ1-2, with 9 bases matching TRBD1. For the CDR3, the DNA is TGTGCCAGCAGTGCCCAGACAGGGGGCTATGGCTACACCTTC. Translation gives CASSAQTGGYGYTF.